This T cell receptor beta chain was sequenced for a study of cytomegalovirus exposure and HLA in healthy donors. PCR used 60 Vbeta primers and 13 Jbeta primers. Sequenced by immunoSEQ multiplex PCR; TCRdb stores in-frame clones only, minus some. Of approximately 210,000 clones listed, around 81% were seen once; the top ten hold approximately 1.8%. The CDR3 consists of 15 residues. CDR1 and CDR2 from the germline V gene are SGHAT and FQNNGV. Overall study results and limits: Analysis performed later found roughly 18,000 TCR beta sequences associated with HLA alleles at 0.05 false discovery rate.

As to this clone: Its target is unknown. Mismatch with germline at one junction end may stem from a read error.

Material: PBMCs. The clonotype originates from a man in his late teens or twenties in good health and CMV-seronegative. The chain employs TRBV11-2 and TRBJ2-7; TRBD2 matches at 7 bases. CDR3 sequence: CASSLGGGPSSEQYF. DNA of the CDR3: TGTGCCAGCAGCTTAGGGGGGGGACCTTCCTCCGAGCAGTACTTC. Supplemented by reference TRBV11-2 and TRBJ2-7, the full variable domain reads EAGVAQSPRYKIIEKRQSVAFWCNPISGHATLYWYQQILGQGPKLLIQFQNNGVVDDSQLPKDRFSAERLKGVDSTLKIQPAKLEDSAVYLCASSLGGGPSSEQYFGPGTRLTVT.